This T cell receptor (beta chain) was sequenced during a study of T cells after posttransplantation cyclophosphamide. Cells defined as naive were viable CD3+CD4+ or CD3+CD8+ and CCR7+CD45RA+CD45RO-CD95-CD27+CD28+. V was shortened by 8 bases and J by 4 bases, with 12 bases between the two germline ends. The CDR3 extends over 13 amino acids. CDR1 and CDR2 from the germline V gene are ENHRY and SYGVKD. Profiled with immunoSEQ multiplex PCR; TCRdb holds only in-frame clones, not every one. Of about 31,000 clones in the sample, under 95% were seen once. The chain recombines TRBV10-3 with TRBJ1-3; no reliable D call. The sequencing sample was made of naive CD4+ T cells sorted from PBMCs. The clonotype originates from a woman aged 55-69 years in good health, CMV-negative, and a related stem cell transplant donor. Here the CDR3 DNA reads TGTGCCATCGCGGGTACCACCGGAAACACCATATATTTT. Translating gives CAIAGTTGNTIYF.